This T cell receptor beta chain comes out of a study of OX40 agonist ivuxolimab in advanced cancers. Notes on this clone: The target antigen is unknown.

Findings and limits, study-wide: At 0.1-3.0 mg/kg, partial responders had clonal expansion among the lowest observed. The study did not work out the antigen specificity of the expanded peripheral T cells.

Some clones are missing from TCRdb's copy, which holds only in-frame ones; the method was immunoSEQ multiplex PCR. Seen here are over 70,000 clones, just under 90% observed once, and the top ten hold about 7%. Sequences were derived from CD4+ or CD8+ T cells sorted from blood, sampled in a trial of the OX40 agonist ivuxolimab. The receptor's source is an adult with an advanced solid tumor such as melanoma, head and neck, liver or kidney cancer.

CDR3 coding DNA: TGTGCCAGCAGCTACGCTAGCGGGAGAGGAGATACGCAGTATTTT. Its translation is CASSYASGRGDTQYF. The chain uses TRBV6-5 and TRBJ2-3; 10 bases are a match to TRBD2. The CDR3 loop spans 15 amino acids. The germline gives CDR1 MNHEY, CDR2 SVGAGI. Germline trimming cut 6 bases from V and 5 bases from J; bases unmatched to any gene: 8.